The T cell receptor (beta chain) described here comes from a study of OX40 agonist ivuxolimab in advanced cancers. At the level of the study: The dose-escalation cohort was around 83% male, with a mean age of around 60 years, ranging roughly 23 to 79.

With 4 bases removed from V and 6 bases from J, the gap between germline ends came to 9 bases. The germline V gene encodes CDR1 SGHDN and CDR2 FVKESK. The CDR3 contains 12 residues. Some clones are missing from TCRdb's copy, which holds only in-frame ones; the method was immunoSEQ multiplex PCR. The sample has about 79,000 clones; roughly 88% are singletons. The sample was CD4+ or CD8+ T cells sorted from blood, taken in a trial of the OX40 agonist ivuxolimab. The receptor was isolated from an adult with an advanced solid tumor such as melanoma, head and neck, liver or kidney cancer. The chain is built from TRBV14 and TRBJ1-1; D may be TRBD1 (6 bases). The CDR3 protein is CASSPKGAEAFF. The CDR3 DNA sequence: TGTGCCAGCAGCCCAAAGGGGGCTGAAGCTTTCTTT.